The present T cell receptor beta chain was sequenced within a study of T cell responses to AZD1222 COVID-19 vaccine. General observations from the study: Among AZD1222 vaccinees, only six or seven were seropositive at baseline. Mostly white British, mostly female donors; authors suggested clonal diversity may be underestimated.

The CDR3 is made up of 13 amino acids. Per the germline V gene, CDR1 is MNHEY and CDR2 is SVGAGI. Trimming removed 7 bases at V and 6 bases at J, with 13 bases between. TCRdb keeps only in-frame clones here, not all; method: immunoSEQ multiplex PCR. This table has 90,000 to 120,000 clones, more than 80% appearing once. A remark on this clone: Its matching antigen is unknown.

The rearrangement joins TRBV6-5 to TRBJ1-5; D not resolved. The starting material was peripheral blood, obtained on day 0 of AZD1222 vaccination. This sequence originates from an adult in good health. The CDR3 nucleotides read TGTGCCAGCACTTTGGGCTCCACTCAGCCCCAGCATTTT. Translation gives CASTLGSTQPQHF.